The rows below give T cell receptor beta chains drawn from one sample of a study of cytomegalovirus exposure and HLA in healthy donors. Data came from immunoSEQ multiplex PCR; TCRdb stores just in-frame clones and leaves some out. This sample yields about 150,000 clones, of which approximately 80% are seen a single time; 6.6% belongs to the top ten. The sample was PBMCs. The receptors derive from a woman in her fifties or sixties in good health and CMV-seropositive. Both conserved end residues are part of each CDR3.

j_gene	v_gene	CDR3aa
TRBJ1-1	TRBV29-1	CSVGLPDTEAFF
TRBJ1-1	TRBV6-1	CANAPGWNTEAFF
TRBJ1-1	TRBV7-9	CASSFDIGQGGGEAFF
TRBJ1-1	TRBV5-1	CASSQGATNTEAFF
TRBJ2-2	TRBV18	CASSPGLAGVTGELFF
TRBJ2-4	TRBV12-5	CASGSGQRSIQYF
TRBJ2-3	TRBV7-8	CASSLMRGTSGGKRGSTDTQYF
TRBJ2-3	TRBV4-2	CASSQNPGGHGDTQYF
TRBJ1-3	TRBV5-6	CASSLGQLGNTIYF
TRBJ2-5	TRBV11-2	CASSQAGPKETQYF
TRBJ2-1	TRBV5-1	CASSGQGARNEQFF
TRBJ2-7	TRBV6-5	CASSYWQDSYEQYF
TRBJ2-5	TRBV7-9	CASSKVSGVETQYF
TRBJ2-1	TRBV30	CAWRMRGGGSDEQFF
TRBJ2-1	TRBV7-8	CASSSRTGLNEQFF
TRBJ1-2	TRBV30	CAWSVQLSYGYTF
TRBJ1-2	TRBV19	CASSMSLSYGYTF
TRBJ2-5	TRBV27	CASSSAPQGIQYF
TRBJ1-2	TRBV18	CASSPLRVQGNYGYTF
TRBJ1-2	TRBV7-9	CASSLDRGSGYTF
TRBJ2-2	TRBV2	CASSERPSGGLNTGELFF
TRBJ1-4	TRBV5-1	CASSLGREANEKLFF
TRBJ1-4	TRBV5-1	CASSLGQGNEKLFF
TRBJ2-3	TRBV30	CAWGLRGGTDTQYF
TRBJ2-2	TRBV5-1	CASSLSVLWSGELFF
TRBJ1-4	TRBV19	CASRGGGRGRNEKLFF
TRBJ2-1	TRBV9	CASSGRDSNNEQFF
TRBJ1-2	TRBV28	CASIHGGQGRGYGYGYTF
TRBJ2-5	TRBV11-2	CASSYNVGTETQYF
TRBJ2-3	TRBV7-2	CASSPKLSRGDTQYF
TRBJ1-1	TRBV5-4	CASSWDRGIGTEAFF
TRBJ1-2	TRBV19	CASSPSGTGGYTF
TRBJ2-7	TRBV7-6	CASSWGTGSYEQYF
TRBJ1-1	TRBV6-9	CASRPTGENTEAFF
TRBJ2-1	TRBV27	CASSQRAGGPTGEQFF
TRBJ2-7	TRBV5-1	CASRVNVQGSYEQYF
TRBJ2-2	TRBV7-9	CASSLEGQGSANTGELFF
TRBJ2-7	TRBV5-4	CASSPGGTGAAYEQYF
TRBJ1-1	TRBV10-3	CASTGQKVNTEAFF
TRBJ2-7	TRBV29-1	CSVLTSKTYEQYF
TRBJ2-2	TRBV15	CATSSGTGLPGGELFF
TRBJ2-3	TRBV6-5	CASNLRGGSDTQYF
TRBJ1-1	TRBV18	CASSQLANTEAFF
TRBJ2-1	TRBV7-3	CASSITSGGEQFF
TRBJ2-1	TRBV19	CASSTSGGWDEQFF